The 5 T cell receptor beta chains in this list originate from one sample, sequenced in a study of CD8+ T cells in alopecia areata. Investigators isolated RNA and reverse transcribed it into cDNA to act as the sequencing template. The table came from immunoSEQ multiplex PCR; TCRdb's copy has only in-frame clones and leaves some out. The data contain 160,000 or so clones, 45% to 60% of them singletons. The sequencing used CD8+ T cells sorted from blood, collected at week 0. Receptors were obtained from a human donor with alopecia areata.

The gene calls are TRBV9 and TRBJ2-6; 9 nucleotides line up with TRBD1. The CDR3 loop spans 18 amino acids. The V gene end was trimmed by 4 bases and the J gene end by 0 bases; junction bases not matched to a gene: 8. CDR1 is SGDLS, CDR2 YYNGEE, per germline. In DNA, the CDR3 is TGTGCCAGCAGCTCGGGGACAGGGTTTTACTCTGGGGCCAACGTCCTGACTTTC. This gives the protein CASSSGTGFYSGANVLTF.

This clone has just a few counts. The chain is built from TRBV10-3 and TRBJ2-7; perhaps TRBD1 as D (6 bases). In germline, CDR1 is ENHRY, CDR2 SYGVKD. This CDR3 comprises 12 residues. V dropped 2 bases and J dropped 6 bases, with 8 bases sitting between them. The CDR3 region has the DNA TGTGCCATCAGTGAGACAGGGACCGAGCAGTACTTC. Translated, it gives CAISETGTEQYF.

Only a few counts were recorded for this clone. The V and J genes are TRBV4-1 and TRBJ2-3; 7 nucleotides line up with TRBD1. CDR3 size: 16 residues. Germline V lookup: CDR1 MGHRA, CDR2 YSYEKL. V was pared by 3 bases and J by 0 bases, with 6 bases of the junction left unmatched. CDR3 protein: CASSQTPGQSTDTQYF. The CDR3 coding sequence is TGCGCCAGCAGCCAGACGCCGGGACAGAGCACAGATACGCAGTATTTT.

J is TRBJ2-1 and V is TRBV11-2; D could derive from TRBD1 or TRBD2 (5 bases each). V lost 2 bases to trimming and J lost 7 bases, with 15 bases between them. The CDR3 sequence is 15 residues long. CDR1 and CDR2 (germline): SGHAT, FQNNGV. CDR3 loop: CASSLTGSWGNEQFF. CDR3 DNA: TGTGCCAGCAGCTTAACAGGTTCTTGGGGGAATGAGCAGTTCTTC.

The chain couples TRBV29-1 to TRBJ2-7, with D perhaps TRBD1 (7 bases). Trimming left V 4 bases short and J 4 bases short, with 11 bases between. CDR1 and CDR2 from the germline V gene are SQVTM and ANQGSEA. The CDR3 is made up of 12 amino acids. The CDR3 protein is CSVVRGEYEQYF. CDR3 nucleotide sequence: TGCAGCGTTGTCAGGGGGGAATACGAGCAGTACTTC.